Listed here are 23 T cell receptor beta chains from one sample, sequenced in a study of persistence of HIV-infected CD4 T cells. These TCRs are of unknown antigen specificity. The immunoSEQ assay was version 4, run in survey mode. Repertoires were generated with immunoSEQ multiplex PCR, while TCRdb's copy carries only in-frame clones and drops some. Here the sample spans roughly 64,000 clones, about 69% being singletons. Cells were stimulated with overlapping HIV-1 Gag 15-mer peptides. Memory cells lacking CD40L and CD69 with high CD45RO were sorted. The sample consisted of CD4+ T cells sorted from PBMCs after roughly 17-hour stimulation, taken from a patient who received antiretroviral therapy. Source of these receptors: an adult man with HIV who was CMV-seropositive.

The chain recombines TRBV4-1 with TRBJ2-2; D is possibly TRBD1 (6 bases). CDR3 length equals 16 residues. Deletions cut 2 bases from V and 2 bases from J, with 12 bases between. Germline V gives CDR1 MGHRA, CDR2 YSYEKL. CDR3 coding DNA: TGCGCCAGCAGCCAATTCACAGGGACCAACACCGGGGAGCTGTTTTTT. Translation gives CASSQFTGTNTGELFF.

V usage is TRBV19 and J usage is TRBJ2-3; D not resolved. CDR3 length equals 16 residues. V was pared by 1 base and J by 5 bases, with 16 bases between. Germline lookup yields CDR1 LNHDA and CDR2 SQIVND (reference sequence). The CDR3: CASSIGTTKSRDTQYF. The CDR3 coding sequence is TGTGCCAGTAGTATAGGGACCACCAAGAGTAGAGATACGCAGTATTTT.

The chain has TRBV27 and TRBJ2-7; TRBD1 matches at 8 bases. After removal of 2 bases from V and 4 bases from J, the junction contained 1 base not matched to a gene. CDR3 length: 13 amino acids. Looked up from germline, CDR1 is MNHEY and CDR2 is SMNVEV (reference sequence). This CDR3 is CASSLDRGYEQYF. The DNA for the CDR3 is TGTGCCAGCAGTTTAGACAGGGGATACGAGCAGTACTTC.

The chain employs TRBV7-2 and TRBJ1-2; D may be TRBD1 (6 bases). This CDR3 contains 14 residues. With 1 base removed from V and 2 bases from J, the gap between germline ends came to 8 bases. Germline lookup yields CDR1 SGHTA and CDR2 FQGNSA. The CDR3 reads CASSLEGVNYGYTF. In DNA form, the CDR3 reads TGTGCCAGCAGCTTAGAGGGGGTGAACTATGGCTACACCTTC.

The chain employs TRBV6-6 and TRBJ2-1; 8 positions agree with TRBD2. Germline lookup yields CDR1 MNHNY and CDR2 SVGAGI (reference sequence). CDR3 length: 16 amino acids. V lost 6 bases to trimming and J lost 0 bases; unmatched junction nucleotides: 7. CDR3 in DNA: TGTGCCAGCAGCCAGCAGAGCGGGAGCTCCTACAATGAGCAGTTCTTC. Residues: CASSQQSGSSYNEQFF.

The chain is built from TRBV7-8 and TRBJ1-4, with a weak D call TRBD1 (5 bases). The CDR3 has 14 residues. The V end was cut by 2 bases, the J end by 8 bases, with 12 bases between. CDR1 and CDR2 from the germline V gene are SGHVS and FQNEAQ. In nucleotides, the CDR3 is TGTGCCAGCAGCTTACAGGGAAGGGTAGAAAAACTGTTTTTT. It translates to CASSLQGRVEKLFF.

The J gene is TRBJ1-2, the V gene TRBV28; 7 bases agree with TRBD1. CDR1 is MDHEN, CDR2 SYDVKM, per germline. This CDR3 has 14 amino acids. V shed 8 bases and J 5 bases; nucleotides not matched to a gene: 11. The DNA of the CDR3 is TGTGCCAGCCGGGACAGCTCGTATTTTTATGGCTACACCTTC. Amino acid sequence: CASRDSSYFYGYTF.

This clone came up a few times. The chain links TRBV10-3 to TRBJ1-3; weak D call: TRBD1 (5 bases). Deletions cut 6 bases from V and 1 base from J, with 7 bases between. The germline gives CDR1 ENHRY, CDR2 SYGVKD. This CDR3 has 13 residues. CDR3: CAIRGPSGNTIYF. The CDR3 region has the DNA TGTGCCATCAGGGGGCCATCTGGAAACACCATATATTTT.

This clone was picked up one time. CDR3 nucleotides: TGTGCCAGCAGTTCCCAGACAGGGCCAGGAGGCTACACCTTC. Translating gives CASSSQTGPGGYTF. The rearrangement joins TRBV27 to TRBJ1-2; 7 nucleotides align to TRBD1. In germline, CDR1 is MNHEY, CDR2 SMNVEV (reference sequence). The CDR3 runs to 14 residues. V lost 4 bases to trimming and J lost 8 bases; unmatched junction nucleotides: 10.

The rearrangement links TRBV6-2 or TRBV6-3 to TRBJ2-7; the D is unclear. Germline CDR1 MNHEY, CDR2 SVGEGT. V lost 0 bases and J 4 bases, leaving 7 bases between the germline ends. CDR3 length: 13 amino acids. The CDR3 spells CASSYSGLYEQYF. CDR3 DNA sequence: TGTGCCAGCAGTTACTCTGGGCTGTACGAGCAGTACTTC.

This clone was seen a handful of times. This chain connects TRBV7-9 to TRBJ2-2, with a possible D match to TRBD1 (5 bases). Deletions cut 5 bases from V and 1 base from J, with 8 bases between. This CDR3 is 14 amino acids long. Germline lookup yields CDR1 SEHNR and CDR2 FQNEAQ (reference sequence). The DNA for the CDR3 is TGTGCCAGCAGCCTAACAGGGAACACCGGGGAGCTGTTTTTT. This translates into CASSLTGNTGELFF.

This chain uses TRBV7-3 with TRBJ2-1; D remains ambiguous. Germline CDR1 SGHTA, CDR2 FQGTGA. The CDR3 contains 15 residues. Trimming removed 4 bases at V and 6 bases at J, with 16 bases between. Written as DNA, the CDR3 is TGTGCCAGCAGCTCCCCTACGCTATCAACCAATGAGCAGTTCTTC. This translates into CASSSPTLSTNEQFF.

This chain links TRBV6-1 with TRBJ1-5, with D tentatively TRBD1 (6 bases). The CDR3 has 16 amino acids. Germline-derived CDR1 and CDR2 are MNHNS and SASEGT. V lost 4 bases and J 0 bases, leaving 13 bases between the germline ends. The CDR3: CASSGRTVFSNQPQHF. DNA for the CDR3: TGTGCCAGCAGTGGCCGGACAGTCTTTAGCAATCAGCCCCAGCATTTT.

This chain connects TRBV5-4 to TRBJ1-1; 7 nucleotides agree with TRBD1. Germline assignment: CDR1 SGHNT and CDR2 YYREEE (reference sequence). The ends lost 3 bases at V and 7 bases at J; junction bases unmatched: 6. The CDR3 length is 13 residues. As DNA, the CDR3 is TGTGCCAGCAGCTGGGATCGACAGGGTGAAGCTTTCTTT. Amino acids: CASSWDRQGEAFF.

The CDR3 DNA follows: TGTGCCAGCAGCTTAATACCCGGAGGGGTAAGCACTGAAGCTTTCTTT. Its translation is CASSLIPGGVSTEAFF. The chain joins TRBV7-3 to TRBJ1-1, with D perhaps matching TRBD1 (5 bases). The CDR3 has 16 amino acids. Trimming cost V 1 base and J 4 bases, with 16 bases left between them. Per germline, CDR1 SGHTA and CDR2 FQGTGA.

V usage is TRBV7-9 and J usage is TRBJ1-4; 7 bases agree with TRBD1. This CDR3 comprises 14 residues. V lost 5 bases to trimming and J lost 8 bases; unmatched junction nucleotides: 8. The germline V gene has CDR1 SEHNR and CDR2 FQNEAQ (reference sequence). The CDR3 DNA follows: TGTGCCAGCAGCCCCCGACAGGGAGGAGAAAAACTGTTTTTT. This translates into CASSPRQGGEKLFF.

The CDR3 DNA follows: TGCGCCAGCAGCCTATCATCCCGGGACAGGGGACAGCATCAGCCCCAGCATTTT. Encoded protein: CASSLSSRDRGQHQPQHF. The chain joins TRBV4-1 to TRBJ1-5; 10 bases agree with TRBD1. J lost 5 bases, V lost 4 bases, and 14 bases had no gene match. CDR1 and CDR2 from the germline V gene are MGHRA and YSYEKL. The CDR3 loop spans 18 amino acids.

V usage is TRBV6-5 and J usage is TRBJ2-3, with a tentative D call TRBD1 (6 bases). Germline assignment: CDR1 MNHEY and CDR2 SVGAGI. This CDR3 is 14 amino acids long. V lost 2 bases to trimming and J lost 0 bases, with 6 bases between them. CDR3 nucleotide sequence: TGTGCCAGCAGTTACGGACAGAGCACAGATACGCAGTATTTT. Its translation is CASSYGQSTDTQYF.

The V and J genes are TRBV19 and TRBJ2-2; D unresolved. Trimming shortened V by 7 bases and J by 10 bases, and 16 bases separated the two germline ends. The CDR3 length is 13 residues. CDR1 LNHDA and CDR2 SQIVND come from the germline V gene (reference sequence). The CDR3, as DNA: TGTGCCAGTACACCCAGCACAAGGGCGGAGCTGTTTTTT. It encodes CASTPSTRAELFF.

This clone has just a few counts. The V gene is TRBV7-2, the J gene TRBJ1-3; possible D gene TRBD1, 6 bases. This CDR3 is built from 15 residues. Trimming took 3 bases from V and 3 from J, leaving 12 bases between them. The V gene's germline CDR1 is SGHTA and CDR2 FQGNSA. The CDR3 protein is CASSLAGASGNTIYF. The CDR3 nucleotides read TGTGCCAGCAGCTTGGCGGGGGCGAGTGGAAACACCATATATTTT.

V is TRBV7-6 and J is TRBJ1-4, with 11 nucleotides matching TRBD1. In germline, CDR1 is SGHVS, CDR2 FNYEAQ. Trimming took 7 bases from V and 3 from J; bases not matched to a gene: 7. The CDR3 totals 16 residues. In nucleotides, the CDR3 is TGTGCCAGCACCCCCGGGACAGGGGGGGCTAATGAAAAACTGTTTTTT. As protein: CASTPGTGGANEKLFF.

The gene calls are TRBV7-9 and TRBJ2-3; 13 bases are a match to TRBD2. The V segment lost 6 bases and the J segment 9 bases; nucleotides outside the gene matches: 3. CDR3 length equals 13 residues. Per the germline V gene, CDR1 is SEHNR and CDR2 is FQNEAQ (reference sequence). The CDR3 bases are TGTGCCAGCAGGTTGACTAGCGGGGGGACGCAGTATTTT. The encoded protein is CASRLTSGGTQYF.

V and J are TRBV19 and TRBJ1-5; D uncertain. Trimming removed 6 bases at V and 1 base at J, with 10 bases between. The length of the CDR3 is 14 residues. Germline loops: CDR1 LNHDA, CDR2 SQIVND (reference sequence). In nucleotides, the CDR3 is TGTGCCAGTAGGAGGTTCGAGAGCAATCAGCCCCAGCATTTT. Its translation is CASRRFESNQPQHF.